The 3 T cell receptor beta chains given below trace back to one sample, sequenced in a study of monozygotic twins with cystic fibrosis. TCRdb's copy holds only in-frame clones and misses some; the assay was immunoSEQ multiplex PCR. The data contain 25,000 to 30,000 clones, around four fifths of them singletons. Input material: blood. These receptors came from a girl aged 2 to 9 with cystic fibrosis.

The gene calls are TRBV7-2 and TRBJ1-5; tentative D call: TRBD1 (5 bases). Germline V CDR1 and CDR2: SGHTA, FQGNSA. The germline V and J ends were trimmed by 1 base and 5 bases, with 9 bases remaining between them. The CDR3 loop spans 14 amino acids. This CDR3 reads CASSLGQQHQPQHF. The CDR3 DNA follows: TGTGCCAGCAGCTTAGGACAGCAGCATCAGCCCCAGCATTTT.

V and J are TRBV7-9 and TRBJ2-3, with D hard to call. Germline V gives CDR1 SEHNR, CDR2 FQNEAQ (reference sequence). CDR3 length: 13 residues. With 2 bases removed from V and 6 bases from J, the gap between germline ends came to 9 bases. The CDR3 protein is CASSLSEVDTQYF. In DNA form, the CDR3 reads TGTGCCAGCAGCTTATCGGAAGTCGATACGCAGTATTTT.

The chain is built from TRBV30 and TRBJ1-3; TRBD1 matches at 10 bases. With V trimmed by 3 bases and J by 7 bases, 6 bases remained unmatched. The CDR3 is made up of 14 amino acids. The V gene's germline CDR1 is GTSNPN and CDR2 SVGIG (reference sequence). The CDR3 DNA follows: TGTGCCTGGAGGAGGGGACAGGGGTTGAACACCATATATTTT. This sequence encodes CAWRRGQGLNTIYF. Using reference TRBV30 and TRBJ1-3 for the parts outside the CDR3, the full variable domain is SQTIHQWPATLVQPVGSPLSLECTVEGTSNPNLYWYRQAAGRGLQLLFYSVGIGQISSEVPQNLSASRPQDRQFILSSKKLLLSDSGFYLCAWRRGQGLNTIYFGEGSWLTVV.